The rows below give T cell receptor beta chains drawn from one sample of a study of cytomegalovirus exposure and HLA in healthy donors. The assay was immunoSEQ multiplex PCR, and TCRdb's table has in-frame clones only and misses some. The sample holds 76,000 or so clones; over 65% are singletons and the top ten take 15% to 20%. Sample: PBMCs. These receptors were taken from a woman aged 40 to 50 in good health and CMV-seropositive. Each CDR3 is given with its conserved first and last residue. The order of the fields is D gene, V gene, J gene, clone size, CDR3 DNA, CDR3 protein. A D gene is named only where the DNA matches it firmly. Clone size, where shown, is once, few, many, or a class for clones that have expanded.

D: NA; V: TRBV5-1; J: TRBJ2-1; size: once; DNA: TGCGCCAGCAGCCCGACTCAAAGCTCCTACAATGAGCAGTTCTTC; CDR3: CASSPTQSSYNEQFF
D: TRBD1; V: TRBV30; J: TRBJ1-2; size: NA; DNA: TGTGCCTGGAGTGGAGTTGACAGGGGGCTCGGGGGCTACACCTTC; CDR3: CAWSGVDRGLGGYTF
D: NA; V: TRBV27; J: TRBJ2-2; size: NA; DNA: TGTGCCAGCAGTTTATCTATCAGGGCGGTGAACACCGGGGAGCTGTTTTTT; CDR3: CASSLSIRAVNTGELFF
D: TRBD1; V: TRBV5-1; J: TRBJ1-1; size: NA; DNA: TGCGCCAGCAGCTTGAGGGGACAGGGGGGCACTGAAGCTTTCTTT; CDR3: CASSLRGQGGTEAFF
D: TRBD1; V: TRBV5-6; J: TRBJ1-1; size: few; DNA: TGTGCCAGCAGCTTGGACAGGGGATACACTGAAGCTTTCTTT; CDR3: CASSLDRGYTEAFF
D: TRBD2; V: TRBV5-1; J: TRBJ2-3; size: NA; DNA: TGCGCCAGCAGCTCACGTACTAGCGGGAGGACTGATACGCAGTATTTT; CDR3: CASSSRTSGRTDTQYF
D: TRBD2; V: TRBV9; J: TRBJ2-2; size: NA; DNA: TGTGCCAGCAAGGGACTAGCCGGGGAGCTGTTTTTT; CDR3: CASKGLAGELFF
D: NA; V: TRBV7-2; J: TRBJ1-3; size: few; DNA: TGTGCCAGCAGCTTAGTGCGGGTATCTGGAAACACCATATATTTT; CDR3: CASSLVRVSGNTIYF
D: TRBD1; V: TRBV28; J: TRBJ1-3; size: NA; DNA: TGTGCCACTAGACAGGGGCAGTCTGGAAACACCATATATTTT; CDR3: CATRQGQSGNTIYF
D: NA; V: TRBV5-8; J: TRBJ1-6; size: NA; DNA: TGTGCCAGCAGCTTGGGCAGGGTGACCTATAATTCACCCCTCCACTTT; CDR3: CASSLGRVTYNSPLHF
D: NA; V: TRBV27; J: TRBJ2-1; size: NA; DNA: TGTGCCAGCAGTCCGACGGGACTCGGGTCGGGGCAGTTCTTC; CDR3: CASSPTGLGSGQFF
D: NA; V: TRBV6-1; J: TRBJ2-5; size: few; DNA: TGTGCCAGCAGTGACACGACTTCGGAGACCCAGTACTTC; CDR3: CASSDTTSETQYF
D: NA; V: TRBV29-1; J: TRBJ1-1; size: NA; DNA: TGCAGCGTTGACAGGGTTCCAGCTTTCTTT; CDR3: CSVDRVPAFF
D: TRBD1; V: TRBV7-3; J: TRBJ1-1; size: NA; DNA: TGTGCCAGCAGCGGACAGGGGGCGAACACTGAAGCTTTCTTT; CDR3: CASSGQGANTEAFF
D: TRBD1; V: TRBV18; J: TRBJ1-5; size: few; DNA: TGTGCCAGCTCACCATACGTGACAGGGGCGGAGGAGCCCCAGCATTTT; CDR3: CASSPYVTGAEEPQHF
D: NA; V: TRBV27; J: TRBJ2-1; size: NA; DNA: TGTGCCAGCATAAAGGGAGCAGGCCATGAGCAGTTCTTC; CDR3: CASIKGAGHEQFF
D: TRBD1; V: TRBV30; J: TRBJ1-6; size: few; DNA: TGTGCCTGGAGCCGCGATAGAGTCTCCGGGACAGGTTATAATTCACCCCTCCACTTT; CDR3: CAWSRDRVSGTGYNSPLHF
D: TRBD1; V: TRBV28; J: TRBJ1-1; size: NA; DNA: TGTGCCAGCAGTTCCTACAGGGGAGCTTTCTTT; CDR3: CASSSYRGAFF
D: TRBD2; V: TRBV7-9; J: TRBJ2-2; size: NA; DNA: TGTGCCAGCAGCCAGAGCGGGGGGACCGGGGAGCTGTTTTTT; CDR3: CASSQSGGTGELFF
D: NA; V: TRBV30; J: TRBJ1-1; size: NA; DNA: TGTGCCTGGAGACGGCTAGGCTTACTGAACACTGAAGCTTTCTTT; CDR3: CAWRRLGLLNTEAFF
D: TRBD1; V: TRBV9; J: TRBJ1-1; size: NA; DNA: TGTGCCAGCAGCCGAGGGACAGCCACATGGATGGGGCCTGTTATGAACACTGAAGCTTTCTTT; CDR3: CASSRGTATWMGPVMNTEAFF
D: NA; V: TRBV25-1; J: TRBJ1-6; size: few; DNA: TGTGCCAGCAGTGACGGTTATAATTCACCCCTCCACTTT; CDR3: CASSDGYNSPLHF